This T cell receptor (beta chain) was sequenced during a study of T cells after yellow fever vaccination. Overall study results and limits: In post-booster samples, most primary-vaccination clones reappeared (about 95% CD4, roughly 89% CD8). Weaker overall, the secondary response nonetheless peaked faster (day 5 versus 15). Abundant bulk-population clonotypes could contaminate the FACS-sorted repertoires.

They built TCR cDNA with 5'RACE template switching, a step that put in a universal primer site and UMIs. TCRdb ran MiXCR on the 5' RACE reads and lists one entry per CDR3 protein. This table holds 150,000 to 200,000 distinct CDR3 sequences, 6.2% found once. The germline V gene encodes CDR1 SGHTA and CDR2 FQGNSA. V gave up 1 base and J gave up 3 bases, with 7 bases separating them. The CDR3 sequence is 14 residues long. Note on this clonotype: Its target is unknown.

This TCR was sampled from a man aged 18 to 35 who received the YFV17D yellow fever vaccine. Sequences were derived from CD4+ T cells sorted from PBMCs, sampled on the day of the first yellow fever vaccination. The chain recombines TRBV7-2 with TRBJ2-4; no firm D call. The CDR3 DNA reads TGTGCCAGCAGCTTAGGGCTAGGCAAAAACATTCAGTACTTC. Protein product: CASSLGLGKNIQYF. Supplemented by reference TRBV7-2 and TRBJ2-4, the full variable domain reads GAGVSQSPSNKVTEKGKDVELRCDPISGHTALYWYRQSLGQGLEFLIYFQGNSAPDKSGLPSDRFSAERTGGSVSTLTIQRTQQEDSAVYLCASSLGLGKNIQYFGAGTRLSVL.